Listed here are 7 T cell receptor beta chains from one sample, sequenced in a study of blood T cell repertoires in COVID-19 (dated by TCRdb to 2019 to 2021). Library generation was performed with the immunoSEQ multiplex PCR assay. TCRdb provides this immuneACCESS table in a form limited to in-frame rearrangements. Some clones are lacking; in checked studies, under half of them reflect an unresolved V gene, and why the rest are absent is not known. Within this sample are hundreds of thousands of clones, with 70% to 90% of them counted one time only. The ten biggest clones cover 0.95% to 1% of the sample. Sequences were obtained from peripheral blood. The receptors come from a woman between 35 and 50 years old who had recovered from COVID-19.

The rearrangement links TRBV5-1 to TRBJ2-3, with 9 bases aligning to TRBD2. Germline values: CDR1 SGHRS, CDR2 YFSETQ. This CDR3 region has 16 residues. The trim removed 4 bases at V and 5 bases at J, leaving 11 bases unmatched. CDR3 sequence reads: CASSLPLAGAVDTQYF. CDR3 DNA: TGCGCCAGCAGCCTCCCTTTAGCGGGAGCGGTAGATACGCAGTATTTT.

The chain links TRBV29-1 to TRBJ2-7, with D unclear. Trimming removed 6 bases from V and 5 bases from J, with 14 bases in between. Germline CDR1 reads SQVTM; CDR2 reads ANQGSEA. There are 12 residues in the CDR3. CDR3 sequence reads: CSVLVLGHEQYF. Here the CDR3 DNA reads TGCAGCGTCCTGGTCCTGGGCCACGAGCAGTACTTC.

This chain connects TRBV6-5 to TRBJ1-2; 9 bases map to TRBD1. CDR1 is MNHEY, CDR2 SVGAGI, per germline. V dropped 7 bases and J dropped 4; count of bases not matched to a gene: 10. CDR3 length: 15 residues. CDR3 residues: CASTPRTGASYGYTF. The CDR3 DNA reads as TGTGCCAGCACCCCAAGGACAGGGGCCTCCTATGGCTACACCTTC.

The chain is built from TRBV5-1 and TRBJ2-5, with D uncertain. CDR1 is SGHRS and CDR2 is YFSETQ in the germline V gene. V lost 7 bases to trimming and J lost 5 bases, with 9 bases between them. There are 11 residues in the CDR3. CDR3 sequence (DNA): TGCGCCAGCGGTGTTCGGGAGACCCAGTACTTC. Translating it yields CASGVRETQYF.

This sequence joins TRBV6-5 and TRBJ2-3; 10 nucleotides line up with TRBD1. Germline trimming cut 6 bases from V and 2 bases from J; bases unmatched to any gene: 2. There are 14 residues in the CDR3. The germline V gene encodes CDR1 MNHEY and CDR2 SVGAGI. The CDR3 DNA reads as TGTGCCAGCAGGGACAGGGGGTTCACAGATACGCAGTATTTT. Translated, it gives CASRDRGFTDTQYF.

This chain joins TRBV7-2 and TRBJ1-1, with D tentatively TRBD1 (5 bases). The germline CDR1 and CDR2 sequences are SGHTA and FQGNSA. This CDR3 spans 13 amino acids. V was pared by 1 base and J by 11 bases, with 14 bases between. The CDR3 nucleotides are TGTGCCAGCAGCTTAGGTTTCGTCAGGGTGGCTTTCTTT. It codes for CASSLGFVRVAFF.

This chain joins TRBV6-2 or TRBV6-3 and TRBJ1-2; perhaps TRBD1 as D (5 bases). V was clipped by 6 bases and J by 4 bases, with 15 bases between them. The CDR3 sequence is 14 residues long. Germline V gene sequence: CDR1 MNHEY, CDR2 SVGEGT. CDR3 protein: CASSTVGPGYGYTF. The CDR3 bases are TGTGCCAGCAGCACAGTGGGGCCGGGCTATGGCTACACCTTC.